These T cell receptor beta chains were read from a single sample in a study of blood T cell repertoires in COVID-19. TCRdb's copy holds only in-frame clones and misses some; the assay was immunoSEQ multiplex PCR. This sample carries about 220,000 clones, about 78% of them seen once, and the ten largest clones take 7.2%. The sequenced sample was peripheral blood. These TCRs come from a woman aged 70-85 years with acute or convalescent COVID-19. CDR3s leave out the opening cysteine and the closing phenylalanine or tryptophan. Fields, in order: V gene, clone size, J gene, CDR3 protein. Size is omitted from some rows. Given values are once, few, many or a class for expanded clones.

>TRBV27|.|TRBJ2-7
ASSLYAGGGYEQY
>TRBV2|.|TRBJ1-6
ARQGAVSPLH
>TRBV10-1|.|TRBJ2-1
ASSEEIAGGRDEQF
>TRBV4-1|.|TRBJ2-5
ASSQDPPGQETQY
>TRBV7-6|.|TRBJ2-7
ASSTGTSGDPYEQY
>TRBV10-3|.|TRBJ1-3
AAQANSGNTIY
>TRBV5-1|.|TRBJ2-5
ASSLVLAGGQETQY
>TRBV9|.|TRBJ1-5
ASSVGGNSNQPQH
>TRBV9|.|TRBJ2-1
ASSAGTGGHNEQF
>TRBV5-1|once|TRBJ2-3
ASTLEASTDTQY
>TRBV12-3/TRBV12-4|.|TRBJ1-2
ASRTGVNYGYT
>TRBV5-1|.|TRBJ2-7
ASSFGDNYEQY
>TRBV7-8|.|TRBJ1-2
ASSLAPAGRGYT
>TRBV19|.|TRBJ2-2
ASSKGPGQGAGELF
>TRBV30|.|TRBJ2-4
AWSVRGNIQY
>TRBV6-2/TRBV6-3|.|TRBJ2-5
ASSYNTGETQY
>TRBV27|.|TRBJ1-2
ASSQDVWTGTNYGYT
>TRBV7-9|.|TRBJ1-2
ASSYGESYGYT
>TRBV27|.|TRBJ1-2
ASSLQGGLGYT
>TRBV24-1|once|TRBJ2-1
ATSDVGFRGGEEQF
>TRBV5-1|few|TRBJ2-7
ASTSGGKYEQY
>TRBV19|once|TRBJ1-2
ASSIVNPGTSGYT
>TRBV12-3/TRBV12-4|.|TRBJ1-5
ASRGGEAQPQH
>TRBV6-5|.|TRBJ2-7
ASTGGGRGSYEQY
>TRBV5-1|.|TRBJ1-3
ASSSEGQGRNTIY
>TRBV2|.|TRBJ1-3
ASRDRGSGNTIY
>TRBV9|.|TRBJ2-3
ASSATGSADTQY
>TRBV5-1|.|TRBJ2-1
ASLSGSGNEQF
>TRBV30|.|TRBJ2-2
AWSVQRGAQGGELF
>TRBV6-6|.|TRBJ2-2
ASSTTGGTGELF
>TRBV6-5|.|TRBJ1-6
ASRYSYLLH
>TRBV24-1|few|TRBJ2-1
ATSDLRAGNEQF
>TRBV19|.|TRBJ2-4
ASSSALAGGLKNIQY
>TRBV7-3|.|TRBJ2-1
ASSLGEEQF
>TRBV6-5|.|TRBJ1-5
ASSTGAVGAQPQH
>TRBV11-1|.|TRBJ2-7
ASSPTSGGSYEQY
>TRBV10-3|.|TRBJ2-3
AISAGVGTDTQY
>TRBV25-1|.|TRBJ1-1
ASSDGPFSEAF
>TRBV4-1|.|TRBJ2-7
ASSPTTGRYEQY
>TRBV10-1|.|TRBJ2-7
ASPSSGTSPYLTYEQY
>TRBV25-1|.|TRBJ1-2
ASSGARQGLGYT
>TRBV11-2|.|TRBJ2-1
ASSLEDSLSYNEQF
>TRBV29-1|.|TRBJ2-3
SVVRGTDTQY
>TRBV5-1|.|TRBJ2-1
ASSPPLAGGYEQF
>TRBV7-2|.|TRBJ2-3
ASSKAGSTDTQY
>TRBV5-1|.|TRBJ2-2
ASSLWDRGTGELF
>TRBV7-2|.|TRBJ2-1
ASSIYSGGAAEQF
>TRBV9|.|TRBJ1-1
ASSVRAGARGNTEAF
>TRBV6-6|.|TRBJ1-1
ASSYGAPGGNTEAF